This T cell receptor (beta chain) is from a study of blood T cell repertoires in COVID-19. Looking at the study overall: Some COVID-19 samples were acute and others convalescent; all came from the United States, Italy and Spain. PBMCs, B-cell-depleted T cells, or T cells were the source of the cDNA or gDNA that made up the material.

Trimming stripped 0 bases from V and 1 base from J, with 9 bases between. Per the germline V gene, CDR1 is SGHRS and CDR2 is YFSETQ. The CDR3 totals 15 residues. As handled by the study authors: Using reference gene primer amplification, nucleated cell counts were estimated. The repertoire was sequenced with immunoSEQ multiplex PCR; TCRdb's copy has only in-frame clones and lacks some. V and J calls and clone size are given by that table; D and trimming were obtained from the DNA. The sample has about 100,000 clones; around 79% are singletons. The receptor was derived from an elderly woman with active or convalescent COVID-19. The V gene is TRBV5-1, the J gene TRBJ2-3, with D unresolved. The sample comprised peripheral blood. CDR3 DNA sequence: TGCGCCAGCAGCTTGGCGGTAATTCGCACAGATACGCAGTATTTT. This sequence encodes CASSLAVIRTDTQYF.